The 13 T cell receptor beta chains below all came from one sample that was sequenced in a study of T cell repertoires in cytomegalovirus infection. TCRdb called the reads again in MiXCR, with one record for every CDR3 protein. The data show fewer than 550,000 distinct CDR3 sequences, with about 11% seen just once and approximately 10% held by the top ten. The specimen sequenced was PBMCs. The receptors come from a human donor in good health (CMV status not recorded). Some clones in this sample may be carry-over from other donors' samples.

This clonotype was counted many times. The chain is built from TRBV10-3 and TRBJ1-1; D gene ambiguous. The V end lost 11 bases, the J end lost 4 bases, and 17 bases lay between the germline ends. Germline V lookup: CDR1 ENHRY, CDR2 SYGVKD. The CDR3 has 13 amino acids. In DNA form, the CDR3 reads TGTGCCTCATCCTTCGGGGAGGGCACTGAAGCTTTCTTT. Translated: CASSFGEGTEAFF.

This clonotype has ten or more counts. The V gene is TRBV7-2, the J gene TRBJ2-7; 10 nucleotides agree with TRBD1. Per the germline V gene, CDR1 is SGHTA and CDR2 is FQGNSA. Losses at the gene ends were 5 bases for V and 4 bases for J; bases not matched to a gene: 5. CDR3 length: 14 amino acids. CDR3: CASSTRQGAYEQYF. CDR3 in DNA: TGTGCCAGCAGCACCCGACAGGGGGCGTACGAGCAGTACTTC.

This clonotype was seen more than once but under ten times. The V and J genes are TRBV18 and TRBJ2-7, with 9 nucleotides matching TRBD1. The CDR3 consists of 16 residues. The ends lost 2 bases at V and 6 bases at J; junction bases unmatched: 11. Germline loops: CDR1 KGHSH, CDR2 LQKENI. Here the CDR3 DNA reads TGTGCCAGCTCACCAGGGGGACAGGGAATTTACCGCGAGCAGTACTTC. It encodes CASSPGGQGIYREQYF.

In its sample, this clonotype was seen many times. CDR3 sequence (DNA): TGTGCCAGCAGCAAAGGACTAGCGGAAGAGACCCAGTACTTC. This encodes CASSKGLAEETQYF. The rearrangement joins TRBV7-3 to TRBJ2-5; 10 nucleotides line up with TRBD2. The CDR3 runs 14 residues. Germline assignment: CDR1 SGHTA and CDR2 FQGTGA. J lost 3 bases, V lost 5 bases, and 3 bases had no gene match.

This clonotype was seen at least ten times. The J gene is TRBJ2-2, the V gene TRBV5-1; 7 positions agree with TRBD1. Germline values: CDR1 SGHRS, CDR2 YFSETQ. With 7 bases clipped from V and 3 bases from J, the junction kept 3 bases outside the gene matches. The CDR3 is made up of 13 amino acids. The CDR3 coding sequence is TGCGCCAGCTGCACAGGGGACACCGGGGAGCTGTTTTTT. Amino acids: CASCTGDTGELFF.

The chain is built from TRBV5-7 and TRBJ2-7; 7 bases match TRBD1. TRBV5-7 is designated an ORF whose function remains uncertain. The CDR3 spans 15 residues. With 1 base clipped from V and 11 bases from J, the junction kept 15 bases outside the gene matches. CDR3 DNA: TGTGCCAGCAGCTTGATGGGACAGAGGACTGGAACTGAGTACTTC. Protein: CASSLMGQRTGTEYF.

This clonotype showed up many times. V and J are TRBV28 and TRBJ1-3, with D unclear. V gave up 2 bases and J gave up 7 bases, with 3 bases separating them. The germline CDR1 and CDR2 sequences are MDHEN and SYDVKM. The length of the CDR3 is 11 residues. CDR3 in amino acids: CASSLLNTIYF. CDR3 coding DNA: TGTGCCAGCAGTTTACTTAACACCATATATTTT.

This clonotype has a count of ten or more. Here the CDR3 DNA reads TGTGCCAGCAGTGAGGACGGGAGTTACAATGAGCAGTTCTTC. Its protein product is CASSEDGSYNEQFF. The J gene is TRBJ2-1, the V gene TRBV25-1; D may be TRBD2 (6 bases). Per germline, CDR1 MGHDK and CDR2 SYGVNS. V dropped 3 bases and J dropped 4 bases, with 10 bases sitting between them. The CDR3 totals 14 residues.

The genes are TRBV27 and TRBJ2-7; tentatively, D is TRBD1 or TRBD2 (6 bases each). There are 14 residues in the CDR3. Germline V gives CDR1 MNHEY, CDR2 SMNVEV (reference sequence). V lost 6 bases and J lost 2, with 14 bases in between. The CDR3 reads CASSVGGLTYEQYF. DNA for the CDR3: TGTGCCAGCAGCGTCGGGGGCCTAACCTACGAGCAGTACTTC.

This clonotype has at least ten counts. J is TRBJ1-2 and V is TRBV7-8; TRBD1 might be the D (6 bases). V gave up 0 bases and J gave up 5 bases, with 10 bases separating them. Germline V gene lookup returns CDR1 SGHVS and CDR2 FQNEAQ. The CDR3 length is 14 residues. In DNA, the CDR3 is TGTGCCAGCAGCTTAGCGCTGGGGGCGTATGGCTACACCTTC. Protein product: CASSLALGAYGYTF.

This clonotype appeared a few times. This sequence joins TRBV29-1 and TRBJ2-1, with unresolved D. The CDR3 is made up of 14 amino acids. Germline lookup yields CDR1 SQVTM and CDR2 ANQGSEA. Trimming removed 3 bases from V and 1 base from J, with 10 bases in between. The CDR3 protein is CSVEAGTSYNEQFF. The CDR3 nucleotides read TGCAGCGTTGAGGCCGGTACGTCCTACAATGAGCAGTTCTTC.

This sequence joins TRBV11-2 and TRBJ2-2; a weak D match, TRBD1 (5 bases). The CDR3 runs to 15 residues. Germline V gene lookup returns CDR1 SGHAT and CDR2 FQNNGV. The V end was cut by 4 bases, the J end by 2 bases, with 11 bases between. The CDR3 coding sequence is TGTGCCAGCAGCTCCGGACACCTAAACACCGGGGAGCTGTTTTTT. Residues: CASSSGHLNTGELFF.

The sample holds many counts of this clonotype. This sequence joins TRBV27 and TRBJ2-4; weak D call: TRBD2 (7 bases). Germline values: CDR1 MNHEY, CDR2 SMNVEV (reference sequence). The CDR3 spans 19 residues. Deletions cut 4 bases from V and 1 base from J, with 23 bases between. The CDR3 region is CASSSPPRGEGGAKNIQYF. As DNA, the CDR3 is TGTGCCAGCAGTTCCCCCCCGCGAGGGGAGGGGGGGGCCAAAAACATTCAGTACTTC.